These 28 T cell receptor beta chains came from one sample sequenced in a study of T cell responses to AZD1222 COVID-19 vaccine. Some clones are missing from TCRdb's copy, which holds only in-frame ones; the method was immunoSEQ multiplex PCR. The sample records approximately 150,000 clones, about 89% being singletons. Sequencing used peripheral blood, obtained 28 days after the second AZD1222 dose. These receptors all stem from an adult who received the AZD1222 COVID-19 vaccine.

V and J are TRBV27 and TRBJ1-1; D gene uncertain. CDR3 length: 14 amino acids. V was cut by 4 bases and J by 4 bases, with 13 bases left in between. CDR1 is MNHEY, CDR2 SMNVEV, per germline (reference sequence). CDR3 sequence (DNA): TGTGCCAGCAGTTGGGGTATGGGGAGCACTGAAGCTTTCTTT. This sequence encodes CASSWGMGSTEAFF.

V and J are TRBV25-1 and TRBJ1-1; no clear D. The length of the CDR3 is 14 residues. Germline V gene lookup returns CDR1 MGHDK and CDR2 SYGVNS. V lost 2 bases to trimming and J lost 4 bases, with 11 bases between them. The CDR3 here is CASSEGGSSTEAFF. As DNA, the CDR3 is TGTGCCAGCAGTGAAGGCGGCTCCAGCACTGAAGCTTTCTTT.

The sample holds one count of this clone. In DNA, the CDR3 is TGTGCCAGCAGCTTAGCGGGGCAGGGATTCGCAACTAATGAAAAACTGTTTTTT. Protein product: CASSLAGQGFATNEKLFF. The chain employs TRBV11-1 and TRBJ1-4; D might be TRBD1 (5 bases). This CDR3 is 18 amino acids long. The germline V gene has CDR1 SGHAT and CDR2 FQDESV (reference sequence). Trimming took 0 bases from V and 0 from J, leaving 14 bases between them.

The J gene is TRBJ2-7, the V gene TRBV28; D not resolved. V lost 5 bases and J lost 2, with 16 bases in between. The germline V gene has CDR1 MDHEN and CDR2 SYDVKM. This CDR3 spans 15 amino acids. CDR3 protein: CASSGFETSTYEQYF. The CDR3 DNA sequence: TGTGCCAGCAGTGGCTTTGAGACATCTACCTACGAGCAGTACTTC.

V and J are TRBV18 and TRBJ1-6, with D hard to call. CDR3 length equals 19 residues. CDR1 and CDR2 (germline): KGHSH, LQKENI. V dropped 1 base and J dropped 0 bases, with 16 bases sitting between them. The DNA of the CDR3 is TGTGCCAGCTCACCACTCTATTCCGGCAGGAGCTCCTATAATTCACCCCTCCACTTT. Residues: CASSPLYSGRSSYNSPLHF.

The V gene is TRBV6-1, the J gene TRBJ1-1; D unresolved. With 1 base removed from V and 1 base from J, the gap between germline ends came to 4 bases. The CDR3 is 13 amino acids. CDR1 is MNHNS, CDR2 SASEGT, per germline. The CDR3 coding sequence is TGTGCCAGCAGTGAAGTTCAGAACACTGAAGCTTTCTTT. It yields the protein CASSEVQNTEAFF.

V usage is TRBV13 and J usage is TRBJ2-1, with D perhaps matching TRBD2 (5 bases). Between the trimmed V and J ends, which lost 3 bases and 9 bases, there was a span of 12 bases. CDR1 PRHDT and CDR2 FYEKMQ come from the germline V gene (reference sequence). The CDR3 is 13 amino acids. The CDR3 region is CASSLVGRGEQFF. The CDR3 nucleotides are TGTGCCAGCAGCTTGGTAGGCCGGGGTGAGCAGTTCTTC.

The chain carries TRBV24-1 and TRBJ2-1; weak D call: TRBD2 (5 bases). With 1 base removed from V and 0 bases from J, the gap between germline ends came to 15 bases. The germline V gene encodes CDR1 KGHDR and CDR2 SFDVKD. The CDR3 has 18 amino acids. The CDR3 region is CATSDLSASMSSYNEQFF. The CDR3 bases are TGTGCCACCAGTGATTTATCGGCTAGCATGAGCTCCTACAATGAGCAGTTCTTC.

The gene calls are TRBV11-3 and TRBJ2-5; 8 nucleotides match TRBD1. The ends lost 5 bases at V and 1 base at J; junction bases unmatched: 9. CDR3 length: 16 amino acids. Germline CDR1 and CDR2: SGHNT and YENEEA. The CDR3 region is CASSLGQGGGQETQYF. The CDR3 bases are TGTGCCAGCAGCCTTGGACAGGGCGGCGGCCAAGAGACCCAGTACTTC.

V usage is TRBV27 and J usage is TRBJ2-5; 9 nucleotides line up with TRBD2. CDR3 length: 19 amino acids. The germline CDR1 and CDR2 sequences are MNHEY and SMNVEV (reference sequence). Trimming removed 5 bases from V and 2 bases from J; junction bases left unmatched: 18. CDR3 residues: CASSPRGLAGRRIQETQYF. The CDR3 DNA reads TGTGCCAGCAGTCCTCGAGGGCTAGCGGGGAGGCGAATACAAGAGACCCAGTACTTC.

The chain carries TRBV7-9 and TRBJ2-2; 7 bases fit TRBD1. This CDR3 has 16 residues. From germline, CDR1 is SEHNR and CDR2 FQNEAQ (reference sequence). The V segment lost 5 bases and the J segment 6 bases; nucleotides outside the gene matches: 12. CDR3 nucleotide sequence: TGTGCCAGCAGCATACGATTTGATCAGGGGGCCGGGGAGCTGTTTTTT. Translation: CASSIRFDQGAGELFF.

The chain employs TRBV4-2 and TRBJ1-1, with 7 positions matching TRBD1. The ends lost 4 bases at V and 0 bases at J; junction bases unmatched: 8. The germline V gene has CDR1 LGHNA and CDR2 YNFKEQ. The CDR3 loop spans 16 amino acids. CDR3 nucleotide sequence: TGTGCCAGCAGCCCCGGACAGGCCACCATGAACACTGAAGCTTTCTTT. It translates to CASSPGQATMNTEAFF.

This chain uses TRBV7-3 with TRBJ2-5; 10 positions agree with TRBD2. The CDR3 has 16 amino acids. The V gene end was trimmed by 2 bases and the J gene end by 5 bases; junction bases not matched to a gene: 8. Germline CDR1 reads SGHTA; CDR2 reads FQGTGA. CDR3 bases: TGTGCCAGCAGCTTACATAGCGGGGGGTTAGAGGAGACCCAGTACTTC. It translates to CASSLHSGGLEETQYF.

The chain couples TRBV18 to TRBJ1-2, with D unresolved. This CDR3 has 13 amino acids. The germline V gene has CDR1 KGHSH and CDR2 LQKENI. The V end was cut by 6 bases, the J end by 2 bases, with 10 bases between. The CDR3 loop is CASSLDLNYGYTF. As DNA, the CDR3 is TGTGCCAGCTCCCTCGACCTGAACTATGGCTACACCTTC.

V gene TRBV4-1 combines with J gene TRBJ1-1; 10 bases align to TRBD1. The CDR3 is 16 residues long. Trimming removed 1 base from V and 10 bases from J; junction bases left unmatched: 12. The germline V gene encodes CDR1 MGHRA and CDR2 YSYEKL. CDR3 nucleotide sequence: TGCGCCAGCAGCCAAGGTGCTACGACAGGGGGCACGGGAGCTTTCTTT. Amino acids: CASSQGATTGGTGAFF.

The CDR3 DNA reads TGTGCCAGCAGCATGGACAGGGGAGCTGAAAAACTGTTTTTT. This codes for CASSMDRGAEKLFF. This chain connects TRBV7-2 to TRBJ1-4, with 9 nucleotides matching TRBD1. Germline lookup yields CDR1 SGHTA and CDR2 FQGNSA. The CDR3 runs 14 residues. The J segment lost 7 bases and the V segment lost 5 bases, leaving 5 bases of the junction unmatched.

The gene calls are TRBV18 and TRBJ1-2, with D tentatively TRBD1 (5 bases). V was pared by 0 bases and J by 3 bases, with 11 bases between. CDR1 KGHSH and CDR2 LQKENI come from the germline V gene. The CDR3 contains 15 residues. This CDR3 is CASSPPGGSDYGYTF. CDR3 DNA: TGTGCCAGCTCACCACCGGGGGGGAGTGACTATGGCTACACCTTC.

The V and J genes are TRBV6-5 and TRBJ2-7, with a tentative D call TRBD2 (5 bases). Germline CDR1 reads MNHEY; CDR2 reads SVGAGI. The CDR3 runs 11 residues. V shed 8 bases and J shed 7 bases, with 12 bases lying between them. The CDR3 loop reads CASGMRVEQYF. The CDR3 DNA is TGTGCCAGCGGAATGAGGGTGGAGCAGTACTTC.

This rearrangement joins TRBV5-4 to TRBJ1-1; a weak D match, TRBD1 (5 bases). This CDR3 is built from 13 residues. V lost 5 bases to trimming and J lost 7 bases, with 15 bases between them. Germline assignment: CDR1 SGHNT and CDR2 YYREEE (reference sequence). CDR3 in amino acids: CASSGQRGIEAFF. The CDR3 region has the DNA TGTGCCAGCAGTGGACAACGAGGAATTGAAGCTTTCTTT.

Here the CDR3 DNA reads TGCGCCAGCAGCTTGGAACTCGGGAAAGAGACCCAGTACTTC. This codes for CASSLELGKETQYF. V usage is TRBV5-1 and J usage is TRBJ2-5; D perhaps matches TRBD2 (5 bases). The CDR3 runs 14 residues. The V end lost 0 bases, the J end lost 3 bases, and 9 bases lay between the germline ends. The germline CDR1 and CDR2 sequences are SGHRS and YFSETQ.

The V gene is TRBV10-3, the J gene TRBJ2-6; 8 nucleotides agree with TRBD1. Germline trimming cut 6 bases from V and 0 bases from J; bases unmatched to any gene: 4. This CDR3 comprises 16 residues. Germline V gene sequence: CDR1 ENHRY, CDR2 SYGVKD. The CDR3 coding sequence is TGTGCCATCAGCGGGGACAGGACCTCTGGGGCCAACGTCCTGACTTTC. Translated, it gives CAISGDRTSGANVLTF.

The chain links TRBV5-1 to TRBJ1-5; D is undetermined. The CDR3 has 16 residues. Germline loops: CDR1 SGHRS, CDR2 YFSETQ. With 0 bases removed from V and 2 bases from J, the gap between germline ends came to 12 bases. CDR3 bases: TGCGCCAGCAGCTTGGGGTCGGGCACAGGCAATCAGCCCCAGCATTTT. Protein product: CASSLGSGTGNQPQHF.

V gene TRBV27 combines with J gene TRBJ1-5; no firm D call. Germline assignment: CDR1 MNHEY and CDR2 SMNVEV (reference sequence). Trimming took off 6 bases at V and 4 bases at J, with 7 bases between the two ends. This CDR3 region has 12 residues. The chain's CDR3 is CASRRGNQPQHF. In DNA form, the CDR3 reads TGTGCCAGCAGGCGAGGGAATCAGCCCCAGCATTTT.

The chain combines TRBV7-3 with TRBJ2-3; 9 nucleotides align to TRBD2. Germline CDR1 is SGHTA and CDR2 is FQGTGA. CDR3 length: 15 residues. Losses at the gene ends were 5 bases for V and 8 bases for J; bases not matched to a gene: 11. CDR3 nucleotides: TGTGCCAGCAGCCCTAAAGGGACTAGCTACGGTACGCAGTATTTT. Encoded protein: CASSPKGTSYGTQYF.

Here the CDR3 reads CASSQDWRERAQYF. The CDR3 nucleotides read TGTGCCAGCAGCCAAGATTGGCGGGAGCGGGCCCAGTACTTC. The chain uses TRBV4-2 and TRBJ2-5; 7 nucleotides agree with TRBD2. CDR1 and CDR2 from the germline V gene are LGHNA and YNFKEQ. CDR3 length equals 14 residues. Germline trimming cut 0 bases from V and 9 bases from J; bases unmatched to any gene: 7.

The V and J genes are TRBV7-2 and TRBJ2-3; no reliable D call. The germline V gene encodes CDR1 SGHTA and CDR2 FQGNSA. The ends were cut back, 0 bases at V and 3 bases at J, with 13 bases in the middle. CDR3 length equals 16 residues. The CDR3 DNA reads TGTGCCAGCAGCTTAGCGCTACGTCCGGAGACAGATACGCAGTATTTT. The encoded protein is CASSLALRPETDTQYF. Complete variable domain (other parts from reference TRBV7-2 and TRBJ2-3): GAGVSQSPSNKVTEKGKDVELRCDPISGHTALYWYRQSLGQGLEFLIYFQGNSAPDKSGLPSDRFSAERTGGSVSTLTIQRTQQEDSAVYLCASSLALRPETDTQYFGPGTRLTVL.

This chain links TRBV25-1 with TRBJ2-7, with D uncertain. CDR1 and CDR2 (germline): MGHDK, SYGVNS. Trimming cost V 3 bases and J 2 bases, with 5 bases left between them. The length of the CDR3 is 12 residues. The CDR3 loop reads CASSESTYEQYF. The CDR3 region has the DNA TGTGCCAGCAGTGAGTCTACCTACGAGCAGTACTTC.

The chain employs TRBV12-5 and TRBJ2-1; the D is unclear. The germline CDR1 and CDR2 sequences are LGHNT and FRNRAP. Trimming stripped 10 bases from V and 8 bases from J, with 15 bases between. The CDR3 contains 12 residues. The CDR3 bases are TGTGCTACCAACAAGGGTGGCGATGAGCAGTTCTTC. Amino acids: CATNKGGDEQFF. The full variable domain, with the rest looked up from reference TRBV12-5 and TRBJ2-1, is DARVTQTPRHKVTEMGQEVTMRCQPILGHNTVFWYRQTMMQGLELLAYFRNRAPLDDSGMPKDRFSAEMPDATLATLKIQPSEPRDSAVYFCATNKGGDEQFFGPGTRLTVL.